The TCR beta chain described here comes from a study of blood T cell repertoires in COVID-19. Overall study: Italy, Spain and the United States were the sources of the convalescent and acute COVID-19 samples. T cells, B-cell-depleted T cells, or PBMCs supplied cDNA or gDNA.

This CDR3 spans 14 amino acids. The V segment lost 8 bases and the J segment 5 bases; nucleotides outside the gene matches: 5. CDR1 and CDR2 from the germline V gene are MNHEY and SVGAGI. Source study methods: Researchers report that nucleated cell counts were estimated from reference gene primer amplification. Produced via immunoSEQ multiplex PCR; TCRdb's table is partial and in-frame only. V and J calls and clone size come straight from that table; D and trimming were deduced from the DNA. Among about 180,000 clones listed, 80% to 90% were seen once. This chain connects TRBV6-5 to TRBJ1-4; the match to TRBD1 covers 10 bases. Material: peripheral blood. The source is a man aged 45 to 65 with active or convalescent COVID-19. The CDR3 protein is CASGTTGGNEKLFF. The CDR3 region has the DNA TGTGCCAGCGGGACGACAGGGGGCAATGAAAAACTGTTTTTT.